The rows below give T cell receptor beta chains drawn from one sample of a study of T cells in Graves' hyperthyroidism and ophthalmopathy. TCRdb reanalysed the multiplex PCR reads using MiXCR and keeps one entry per CDR3 protein. In the table there are around 520,000 distinct CDR3 sequences, around an eighth of which are singletons. What was sequenced was blood. These receptors came from a young woman with Graves' hyperthyroidism. Both conserved end residues are part of each CDR3. Fields, in order: J gene, clone size, D gene, V gene, CDR3 DNA, CDR3 protein. A D gene is named only where the DNA matches it firmly. Not every row has a clone size; where given, it reads once, few, many or a size class.

j_call: TRBJ1-1
clone_size: many
d_call: NA
v_call: TRBV28
cdr3_nt: TGTGCCAGCAGTTTTGATGGGTTGGGGATTCCTACGGGTGAAGCTTTCTTT
cdr3_aa: CASSFDGLGIPTGEAFF

j_call: TRBJ1-2
clone_size: many
d_call: TRBD1
v_call: TRBV12-3/TRBV12-4
cdr3_nt: TGTGCCAGCAGTTTAGAGGGGACAGGGAACGTTAACTATGGCTACACCTTC
cdr3_aa: CASSLEGTGNVNYGYTF

j_call: TRBJ2-3
clone_size: NA
d_call: TRBD2
v_call: TRBV20-1
cdr3_nt: TGCAGTGCTAGCCACCTTCGCCGGCGGGAGACAGATACGCAGTATTTT
cdr3_aa: CSASHLRRRETDTQYF

j_call: TRBJ1-2
clone_size: many
d_call: TRBD1
v_call: TRBV11-2
cdr3_nt: TGTGCCAGCAGCTCTCGGACAGGGACCAATGGGGGCTACACCTTC
cdr3_aa: CASSSRTGTNGGYTF

j_call: TRBJ2-1
clone_size: few
d_call: TRBD2
v_call: TRBV9
cdr3_nt: TGTGCCAGCAGCGTAGCCGGGGGGTCGAACCTCTACAATGAGCAGTTCTTC
cdr3_aa: CASSVAGGSNLYNEQFF

j_call: TRBJ2-7
clone_size: NA
d_call: NA
v_call: TRBV13
cdr3_nt: TGTGCCAGCAGCTTAGCGCCACTAACGGGTAAGGCGGATTCCTACGAGCAGTACTTC
cdr3_aa: CASSLAPLTGKADSYEQYF

j_call: TRBJ1-1
clone_size: many
d_call: NA
v_call: TRBV5-1
cdr3_nt: TGCGCCAGCAGTTTCCTCCCAGAGAACACTGAAGCTTTCTTT
cdr3_aa: CASSFLPENTEAFF

j_call: TRBJ1-5
clone_size: NA
d_call: TRBD1
v_call: TRBV29-1
cdr3_nt: TGCAGCGTTAGACAGGGGGCTAGCAATCAGCCCCAGCATTTT
cdr3_aa: CSVRQGASNQPQHF

j_call: TRBJ2-1
clone_size: NA
d_call: TRBD1
v_call: TRBV7-3
cdr3_nt: TGTGCCAGCAGCTTAATCAGGCACAGGGGGCGCGATGAGCAGTTCTTC
cdr3_aa: CASSLIRHRGRDEQFF

j_call: TRBJ2-1
clone_size: many
d_call: NA
v_call: TRBV18
cdr3_nt: TGTGCCAGCTCACCACCTATGTTGGGGCGCGGGTACAATGAGCAGTTCTTC
cdr3_aa: CASSPPMLGRGYNEQFF